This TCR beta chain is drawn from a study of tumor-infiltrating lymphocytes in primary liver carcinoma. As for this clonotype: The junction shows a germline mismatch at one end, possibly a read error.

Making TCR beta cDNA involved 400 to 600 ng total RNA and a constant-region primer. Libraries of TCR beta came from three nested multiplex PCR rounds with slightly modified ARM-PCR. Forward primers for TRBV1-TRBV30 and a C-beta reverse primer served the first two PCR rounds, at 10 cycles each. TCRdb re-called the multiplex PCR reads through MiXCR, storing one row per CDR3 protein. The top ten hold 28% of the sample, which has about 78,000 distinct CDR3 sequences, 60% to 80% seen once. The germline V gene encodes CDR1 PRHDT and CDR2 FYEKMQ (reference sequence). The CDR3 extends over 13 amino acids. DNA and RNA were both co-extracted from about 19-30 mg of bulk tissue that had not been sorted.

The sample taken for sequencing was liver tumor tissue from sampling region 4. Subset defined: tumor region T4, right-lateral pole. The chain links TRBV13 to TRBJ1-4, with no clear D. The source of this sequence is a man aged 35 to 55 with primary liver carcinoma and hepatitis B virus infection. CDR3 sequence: CASGLRSVEKLFF. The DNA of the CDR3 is TGTGCCAGCGGCTTAAGGAGCGTGGAAAAACTGTTTTTT.